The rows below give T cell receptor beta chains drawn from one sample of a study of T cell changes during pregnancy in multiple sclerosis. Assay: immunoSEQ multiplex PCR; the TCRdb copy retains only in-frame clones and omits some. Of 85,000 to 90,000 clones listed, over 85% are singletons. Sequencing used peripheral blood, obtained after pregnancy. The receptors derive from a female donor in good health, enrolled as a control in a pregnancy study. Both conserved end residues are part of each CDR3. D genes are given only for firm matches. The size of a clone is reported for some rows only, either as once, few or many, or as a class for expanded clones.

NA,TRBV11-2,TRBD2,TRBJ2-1,CASRPSGRGRIEQFF,TGTGCCAGCAGGCCTAGCGGGAGGGGTCGGATTGAGCAGTTCTTC
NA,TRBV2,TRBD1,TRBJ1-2,CASSPWTGGIAGYGYTF,TGTGCCAGCAGTCCCTGGACAGGGGGCATTGCGGGCTATGGCTACACCTTC
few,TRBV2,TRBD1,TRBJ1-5,CASSPDRGDQPQHF,TGTGCCAGCAGTCCGGACAGGGGTGATCAGCCCCAGCATTTT
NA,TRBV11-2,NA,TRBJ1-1,CASSLERGTEAFF,TGTGCCAGCAGCTTAGAACGGGGGACTGAAGCTTTCTTT
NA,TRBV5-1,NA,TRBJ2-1,CASAGPGPNEQFF,TGCGCCAGCGCTGGGCCAGGCCCCAATGAGCAGTTCTTC
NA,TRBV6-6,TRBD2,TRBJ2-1,CASSTSASYNEQFF,TGTGCCAGCAGTACTAGCGCCTCCTACAATGAGCAGTTCTTC
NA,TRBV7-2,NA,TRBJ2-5,CASSEKHWGARETQYF,TGTGCCAGCAGCGAAAAACATTGGGGCGCAAGAGAGACCCAGTACTTC
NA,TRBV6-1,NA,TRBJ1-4,CASTRGKEKLFF,TGTGCCAGCACCCGGGGGAAAGAAAAACTGTTTTTT
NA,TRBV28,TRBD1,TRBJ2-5,CASSKPGQGGETQYF,TGTGCCAGCAGTAAACCGGGACAGGGGGGGGAGACCCAGTACTTC
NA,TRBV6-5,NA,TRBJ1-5,CASSYRGGQPQHF,TGTGCCAGCAGTTACAGGGGGGGTCAGCCCCAGCATTTT
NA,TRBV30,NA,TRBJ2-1,CAWSGGTRLDGEQFF,TGTGCCTGGAGTGGTGGCACCCGACTTGATGGTGAGCAGTTCTTC
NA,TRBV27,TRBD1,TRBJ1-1,CASSPLGQGLNTEAFF,TGTGCCAGCAGTCCACTGGGACAGGGCCTGAACACTGAAGCTTTCTTT
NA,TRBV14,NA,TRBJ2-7,CASSQVAGPPYEQYF,TGTGCCAGCAGCCAAGTTGCAGGGCCACCCTACGAGCAGTACTTC
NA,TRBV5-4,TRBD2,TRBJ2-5,CASSLAVAGRETQYF,TGTGCCAGCAGCTTGGCGGTAGCGGGAAGAGAGACCCAGTACTTC
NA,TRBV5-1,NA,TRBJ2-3,CASSPPGSTDTQYF,TGCGCCAGCAGCCCCCCGGGAAGCACAGATACGCAGTATTTT
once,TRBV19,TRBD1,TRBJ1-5,CASSRDRENQPQHF,TGTGCCAGTAGTCGAGACAGGGAGAATCAGCCCCAGCATTTT
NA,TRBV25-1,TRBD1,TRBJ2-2,CASSATGHTGELFF,TGTGCCAGCAGTGCGACAGGGCACACCGGGGAGCTGTTTTTT
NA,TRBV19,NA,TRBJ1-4,CATGGWKLFF,TGTGCCACCGGGGGGTGGAAACTGTTTTTT
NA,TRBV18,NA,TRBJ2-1,CASSPYAGTYNEQFF,TGTGCCAGCTCACCATACGCAGGGACCTACAATGAGCAGTTCTTC
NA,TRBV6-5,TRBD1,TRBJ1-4,CASRGQGYEKLFF,TGTGCCAGCAGGGGACAGGGTTATGAAAAACTGTTTTTT
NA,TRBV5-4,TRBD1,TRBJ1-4,CASSLFGGTGAEKLFF,TGTGCCAGCAGTCTCTTTGGGGGGACAGGGGCCGAAAAACTGTTTTTT
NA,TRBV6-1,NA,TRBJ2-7,CASSDRVYEQYF,TGTGCCAGCAGTGACCGGGTCTACGAGCAGTACTTC
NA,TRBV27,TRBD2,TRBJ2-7,CASSIMGLAGVGACEQYF,TGTGCCAGCAGTATAATGGGACTAGCGGGAGTGGGGGCCTGCGAGCAGTACTTC
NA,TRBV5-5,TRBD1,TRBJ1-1,CASSFRQGDDGTEAFF,TGTGCCAGCAGCTTTCGACAGGGTGACGACGGCACTGAAGCTTTCTTT
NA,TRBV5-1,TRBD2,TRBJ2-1,CASSFTGTSGPKKVQFF,TGCGCCAGCAGCTTCACCGGGACTAGCGGCCCCAAGAAGGTGCAGTTCTTC
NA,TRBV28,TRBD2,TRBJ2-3,CASSTSGRRDTQYF,TGTGCCAGCAGTACTAGCGGGAGGCGAGATACGCAGTATTTT
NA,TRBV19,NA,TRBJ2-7,CASHSPPKGIYEQYF,TGTGCCAGTCACTCCCCTCCAAAGGGGATCTACGAGCAGTACTTC
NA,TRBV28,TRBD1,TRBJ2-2,CASSFLGQGLAGELFF,TGTGCCAGCAGTTTCCTTGGACAGGGTCTTGCCGGGGAGCTGTTTTTT
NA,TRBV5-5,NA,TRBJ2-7,CASSLPGYEQYF,TGTGCCAGCAGCTTGCCCGGCTACGAGCAGTACTTC
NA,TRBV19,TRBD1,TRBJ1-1,CASSPTTGQGKNTEAFF,TGTGCCAGTAGTCCGACTACCGGACAGGGAAAGAACACTGAAGCTTTCTTT
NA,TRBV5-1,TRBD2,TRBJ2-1,CASSSDGLAGGLNEQFF,TGCGCCAGCAGCTCCGACGGACTAGCGGGAGGGTTAAATGAGCAGTTCTTC
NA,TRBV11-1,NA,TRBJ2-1,CASSLGQNNEQFF,TGTGCCAGCAGCTTAGGTCAAAACAATGAGCAGTTCTTC
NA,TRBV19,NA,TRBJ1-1,CASSKRGAGTEAFF,TGTGCCAGTAGTAAACGGGGCGCGGGAACTGAAGCTTTCTTT
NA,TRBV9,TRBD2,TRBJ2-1,CASSSSGNTYNEQFF,TGTGCCAGCAGCTCTAGCGGGAACACGTACAATGAGCAGTTCTTC
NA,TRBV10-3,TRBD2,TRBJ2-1,CAISAPGTRVRNEQFF,TGTGCCATCAGTGCCCCCGGGACTAGAGTTCGCAATGAGCAGTTCTTC
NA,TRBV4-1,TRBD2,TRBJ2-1,CASSQEPSGIFNEQFF,TGCGCCAGCAGCCAAGAGCCTAGCGGGATTTTCAATGAGCAGTTCTTC
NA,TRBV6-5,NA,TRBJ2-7,CASSYDRTYEQYF,TGTGCCAGCAGTTACGACAGAACCTACGAGCAGTACTTC
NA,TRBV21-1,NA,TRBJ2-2,CASSKLDRVCTGELFF,TGTGCCAGCAGCAAATTAGACAGGGTTTGCACCGGGGAGCTGTTTTTT
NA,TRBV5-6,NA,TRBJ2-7,CASSLVAGGAYEQYF,TGTGCCAGCAGCTTGGTTGCGGGCGGGGCCTACGAGCAGTACTTC
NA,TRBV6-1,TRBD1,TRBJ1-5,CASSQGGPYQPQHF,TGTGCCAGCAGTCAAGGGGGCCCTTATCAGCCCCAGCATTTT
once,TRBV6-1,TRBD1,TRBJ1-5,CASSEGTGGYQPQHF,TGTGCCAGCAGTGAAGGGACAGGGGGCTATCAGCCCCAGCATTTT
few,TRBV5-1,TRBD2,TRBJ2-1,CASSLDWTSGTSSYNEQFF,TGCGCCAGCAGCCTAGACTGGACTAGCGGGACGAGCTCCTACAATGAGCAGTTCTTC
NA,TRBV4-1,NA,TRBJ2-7,CASSQGSGNYEQYF,TGCGCCAGCAGCCAAGGGTCAGGAAACTACGAGCAGTACTTC